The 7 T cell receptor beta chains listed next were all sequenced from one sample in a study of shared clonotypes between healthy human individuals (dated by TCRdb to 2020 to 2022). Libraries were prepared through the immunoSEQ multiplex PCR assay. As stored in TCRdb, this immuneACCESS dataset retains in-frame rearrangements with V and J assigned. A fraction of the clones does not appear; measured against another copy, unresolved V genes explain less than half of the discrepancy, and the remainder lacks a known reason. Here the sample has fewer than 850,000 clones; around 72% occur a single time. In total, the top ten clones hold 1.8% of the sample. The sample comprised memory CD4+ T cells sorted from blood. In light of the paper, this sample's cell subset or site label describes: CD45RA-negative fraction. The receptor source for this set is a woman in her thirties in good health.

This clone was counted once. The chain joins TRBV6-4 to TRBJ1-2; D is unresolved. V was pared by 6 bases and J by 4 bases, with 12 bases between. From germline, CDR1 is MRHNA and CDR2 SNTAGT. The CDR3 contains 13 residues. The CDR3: CASSRGVSYGYTF. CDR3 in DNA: TGTGCCAGCAGCCGGGGTGTAAGCTATGGCTACACCTTC.

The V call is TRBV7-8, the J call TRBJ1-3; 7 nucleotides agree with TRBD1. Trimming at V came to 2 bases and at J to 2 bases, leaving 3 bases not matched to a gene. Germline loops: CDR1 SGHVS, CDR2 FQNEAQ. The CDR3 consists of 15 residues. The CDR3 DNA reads TGTGCCAGCAGCTTATATGGACAGGCTGGAAACACCATATATTTT. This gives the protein CASSLYGQAGNTIYF.

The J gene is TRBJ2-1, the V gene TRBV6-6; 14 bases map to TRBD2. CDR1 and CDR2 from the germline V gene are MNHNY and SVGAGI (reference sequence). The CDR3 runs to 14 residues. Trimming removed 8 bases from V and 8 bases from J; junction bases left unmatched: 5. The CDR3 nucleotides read TGTGCCAGCCTTAGACTAGCGGGAGGGGATGAGCAGTTCTTC. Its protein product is CASLRLAGGDEQFF.

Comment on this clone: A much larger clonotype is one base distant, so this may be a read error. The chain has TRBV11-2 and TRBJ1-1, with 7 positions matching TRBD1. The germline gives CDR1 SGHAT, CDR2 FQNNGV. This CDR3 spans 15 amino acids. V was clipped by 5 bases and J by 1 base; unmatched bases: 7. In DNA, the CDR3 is TGTGCCAGCAGCCAGCCGGGACAGAGGAACACTGAAGCTTTCTTT. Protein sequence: CASSQPGQRNTEAFF.

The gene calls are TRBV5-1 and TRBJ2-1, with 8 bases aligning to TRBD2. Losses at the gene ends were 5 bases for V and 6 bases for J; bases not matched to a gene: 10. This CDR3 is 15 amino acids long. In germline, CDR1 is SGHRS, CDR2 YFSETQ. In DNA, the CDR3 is TGCGCCAGCAGTCCCGGAGCGGGAGCTACCAATGAGCAGTTCTTC. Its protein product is CASSPGAGATNEQFF.

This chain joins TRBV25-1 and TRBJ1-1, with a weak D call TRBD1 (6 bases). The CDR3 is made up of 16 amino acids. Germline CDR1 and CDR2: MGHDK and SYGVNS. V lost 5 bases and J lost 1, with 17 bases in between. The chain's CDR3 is CASSTGLGGANTEAFF. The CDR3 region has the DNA TGTGCCAGCAGTACAGGGTTGGGGGGAGCGAACACTGAAGCTTTCTTT. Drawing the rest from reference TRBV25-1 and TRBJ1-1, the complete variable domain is EADIYQTPRYLVIGTGKKITLECSQTMGHDKMYWYQQDPGMELHLIHYSYGVNSTEKGDLSSESTVSRIRTEHFPLTLESARPSHTSQYLCASSTGLGGANTEAFFGQGTRLTVV.

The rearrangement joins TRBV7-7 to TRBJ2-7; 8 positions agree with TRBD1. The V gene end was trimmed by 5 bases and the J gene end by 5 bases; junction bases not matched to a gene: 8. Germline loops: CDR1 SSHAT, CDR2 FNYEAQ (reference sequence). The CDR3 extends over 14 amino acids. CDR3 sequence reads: CASSPRQGLDEQYF. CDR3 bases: TGTGCCAGCAGCCCTCGACAGGGGTTGGACGAGCAGTACTTC.